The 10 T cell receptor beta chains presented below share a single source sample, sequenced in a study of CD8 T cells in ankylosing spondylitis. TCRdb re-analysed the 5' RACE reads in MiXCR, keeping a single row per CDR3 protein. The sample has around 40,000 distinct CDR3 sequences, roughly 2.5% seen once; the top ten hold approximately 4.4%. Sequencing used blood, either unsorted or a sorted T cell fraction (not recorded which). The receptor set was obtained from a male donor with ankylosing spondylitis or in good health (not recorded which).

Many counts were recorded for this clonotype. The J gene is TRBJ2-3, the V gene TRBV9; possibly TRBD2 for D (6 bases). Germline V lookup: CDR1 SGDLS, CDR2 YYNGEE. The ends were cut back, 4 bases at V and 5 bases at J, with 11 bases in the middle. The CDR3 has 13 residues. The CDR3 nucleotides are TGTGCCAGCAGCCCGGGGGTTGGAGATACGCAGTATTTT. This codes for CASSPGVGDTQYF.

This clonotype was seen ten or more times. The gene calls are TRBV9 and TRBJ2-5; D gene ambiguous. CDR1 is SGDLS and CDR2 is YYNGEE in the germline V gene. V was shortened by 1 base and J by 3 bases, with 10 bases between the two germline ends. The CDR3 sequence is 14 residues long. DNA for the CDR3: TGTGCCAGCAGCGTATTTGGCCGTGAAGAGACCCAGTACTTC. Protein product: CASSVFGREETQYF. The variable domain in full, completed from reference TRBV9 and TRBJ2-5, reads DSGVTQTPKHLITATGQRVTLRCSPRSGDLSVYWYQQSLDQGLQFLIQYYNGEERAKGNILERFSAQQFPDLHSELNLSSLELGDSALYFCASSVFGREETQYFGPGTRLLVL.

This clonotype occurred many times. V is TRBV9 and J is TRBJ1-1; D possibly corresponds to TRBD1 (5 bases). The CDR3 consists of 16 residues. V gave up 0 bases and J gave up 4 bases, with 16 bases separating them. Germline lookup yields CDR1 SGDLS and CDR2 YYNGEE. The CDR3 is CASSVVGLRGGTEAFF. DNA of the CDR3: TGTGCCAGCAGCGTAGTGGGCCTCCGGGGCGGCACTGAAGCTTTCTTT.

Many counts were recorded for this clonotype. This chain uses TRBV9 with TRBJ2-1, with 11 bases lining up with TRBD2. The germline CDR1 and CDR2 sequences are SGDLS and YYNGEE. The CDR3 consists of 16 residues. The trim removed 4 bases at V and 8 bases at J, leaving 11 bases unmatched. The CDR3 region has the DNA TGTGCCAGCAGCTCCTTAGCGGGAGGGCCGGGTTATGAGCAGTTCTTC. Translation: CASSSLAGGPGYEQFF.

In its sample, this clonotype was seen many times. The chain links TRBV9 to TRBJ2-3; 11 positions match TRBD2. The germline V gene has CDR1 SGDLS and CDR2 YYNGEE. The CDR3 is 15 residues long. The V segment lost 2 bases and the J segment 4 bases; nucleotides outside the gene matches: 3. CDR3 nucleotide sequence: TGTGCCAGCAGCGTCACTAGCGGGAGAGCAGATACGCAGTATTTT. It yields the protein CASSVTSGRADTQYF. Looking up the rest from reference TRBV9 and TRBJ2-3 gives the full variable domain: DSGVTQTPKHLITATGQRVTLRCSPRSGDLSVYWYQQSLDQGLQFLIQYYNGEERAKGNILERFSAQQFPDLHSELNLSSLELGDSALYFCASSVTSGRADTQYFGPGTRLTVL.

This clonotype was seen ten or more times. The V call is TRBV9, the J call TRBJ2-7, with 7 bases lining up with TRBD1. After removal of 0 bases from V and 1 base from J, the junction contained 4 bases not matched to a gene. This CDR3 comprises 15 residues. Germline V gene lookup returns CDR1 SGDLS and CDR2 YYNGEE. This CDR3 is CASSVGNRGSYEQYF. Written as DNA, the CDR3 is TGTGCCAGCAGCGTAGGGAACAGGGGATCCTACGAGCAGTACTTC. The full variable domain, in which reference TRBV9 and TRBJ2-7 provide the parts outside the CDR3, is DSGVTQTPKHLITATGQRVTLRCSPRSGDLSVYWYQQSLDQGLQFLIQYYNGEERAKGNILERFSAQQFPDLHSELNLSSLELGDSALYFCASSVGNRGSYEQYFGPGTRLTVT.

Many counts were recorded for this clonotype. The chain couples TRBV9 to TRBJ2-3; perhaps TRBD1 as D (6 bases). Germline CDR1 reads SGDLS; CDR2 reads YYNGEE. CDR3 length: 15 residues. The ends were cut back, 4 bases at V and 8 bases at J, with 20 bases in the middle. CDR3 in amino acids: CASSPSPDSPSTQYF. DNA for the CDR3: TGTGCCAGCAGCCCCTCCCCGGACAGTCCGTCTACGCAGTATTTT.

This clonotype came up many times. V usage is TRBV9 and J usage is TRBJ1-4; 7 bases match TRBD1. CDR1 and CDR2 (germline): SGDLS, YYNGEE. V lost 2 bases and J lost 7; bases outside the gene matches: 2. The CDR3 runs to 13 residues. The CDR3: CASSVRTGEKLFF. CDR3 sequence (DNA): TGTGCCAGCAGCGTCCGGACAGGTGAAAAACTGTTTTTT.

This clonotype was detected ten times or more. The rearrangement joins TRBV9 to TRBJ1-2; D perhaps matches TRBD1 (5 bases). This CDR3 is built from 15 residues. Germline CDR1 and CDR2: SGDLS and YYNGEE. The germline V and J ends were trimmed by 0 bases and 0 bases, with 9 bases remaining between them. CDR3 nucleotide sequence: TGTGCCAGCAGCGTAGGTGGGGGAACTAACTATGGCTACACCTTC. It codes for CASSVGGGTNYGYTF.

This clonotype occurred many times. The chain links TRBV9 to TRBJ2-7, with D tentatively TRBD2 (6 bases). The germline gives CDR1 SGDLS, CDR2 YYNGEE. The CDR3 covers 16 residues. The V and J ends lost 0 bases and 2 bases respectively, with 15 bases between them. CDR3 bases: TGTGCCAGCAGCGTAGGGCTCGGGAGTGATCCCTACGAGCAGTACTTC. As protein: CASSVGLGSDPYEQYF.